This TCR beta chain was obtained from a study of shared clonotypes between healthy human individuals. As for the study in general: Each donor contributed plates that comprised three CD4 naive, three CD4 memory, two CD8 naive and one CD8 memory. Findings of the study overall: At large depth, rarefaction still showed sorted-subset sequencing to be incomplete.

About this clone: Antigen specificity is unknown. Within the sample, other DNA sequences also encode this same CDR3.

Germline CDR1 is SEHNR and CDR2 is FQNEAQ (reference sequence). Trimming removed 4 bases at V and 2 bases at J, with 8 bases between. The CDR3 totals 13 residues. Roughly 210 ng DNA, about 28,000 T cell genomes, went into each sorted-subset replicate PCR. Sequencing was performed with immunoSEQ multiplex PCR; in TCRdb, only in-frame clones are kept and a portion is missing. The sample yields about 2.1 million clones, about 92% seen once. CD45RO-negative cells were positively selected for CCR7, leaving out terminally differentiated effector memory CD45RA+ cells. Among the donors, all were Caucasian adults who lived in Nashville, Tennessee.

The receptor's source is a man aged 18 to 30 in good health. Some clones in this sample may be carry-over from other donors' samples. The sequencing sample was made of naive CD8+ T cells from PBMCs. This sequence joins TRBV7-9 and TRBJ1-1; D gene uncertain. The CDR3 spells CASSWGLNTEAFF. The CDR3 DNA reads TGTGCCAGCAGCTGGGGTCTTAACACTGAAGCTTTCTTT.